This TCR beta chain comes out of a study of PD-1 blockade in classical Hodgkin lymphoma. Study-wide findings and caveats: By cycle point C4D1, TCR diversity had risen significantly in CD4+ cells (but not CD8+ cells). Reported findings placed baseline TCR diversity lower in newly diagnosed patients (compared with healthy donors). The origin of the repertoire differences remains undefined, with disease activity or prior therapy as possible causes.

Remarks on this clone: Its antigen is as yet unknown.

Deletions cut 1 base from V and 7 bases from J, with 2 bases between. Germline lookup yields CDR1 SNHLY and CDR2 FYNNEI. CDR3 length equals 11 residues. Every patient was affected by relapse after autologous stem cell transplantation, while exposure to brentuximab vedotin was not uniform. Clones were read by immunoSEQ multiplex PCR, and TCRdb kept only the in-frame ones, dropping some. The sample lists about 46,000 clones; approximately 70% were seen once. The chain couples TRBV2 to TRBJ2-1, with D hard to call. Source: peripheral blood mononuclear cells (PBMCs), taken at baseline. The TCR originated in a human donor with classical Hodgkin lymphoma. This CDR3 is CASSEGNEQFF. In DNA, the CDR3 is TGTGCCAGCAGTGAAGGGAATGAGCAGTTCTTC.